This is a list of T cell receptor beta chains from one sample in a study of T cells in Graves' hyperthyroidism and ophthalmopathy. MiXCR was run by TCRdb on the multiplex PCR reads, yielding one entry per CDR3 protein. In the table there are roughly 500,000 distinct CDR3 sequences, 46% of which are singletons. Input material: peripheral blood or thyroid tissue (not recorded which). The source of these receptors is an adult woman with Graves' disease, either hyperthyroidism or ophthalmopathy (not recorded which). CDR3s include the opening cysteine and the closing phenylalanine or tryptophan. D genes are given only for firm matches. Expanded clones get a size class; other rows say once, few or many, or leave the size out.

NA	TRBV6-5	TRBJ2-7	NA	TGTGCCAGCAGTTACCCCAGGGGAGCGGGAAGTTTCTACGAGCAGTACTTC	CASSYPRGAGSFYEQYF
NA	TRBV7-9	TRBJ1-5	many	TGTGCCAGCAGCCTTGGCGGGTTAGGAAGCAATCAGCCCCAGCATTTT	CASSLGGLGSNQPQHF
NA	TRBV7-9	TRBJ1-6	few	TGTGCCAGCAGCTTAGTTAGTCTGGAGGCCTCACCCCTCCACTTT	CASSLVSLEASPLHF
TRBD2	TRBV5-1	TRBJ2-7	NA	TGCGCCAGCAGCTTTGGGACTAGCGGGAGTGACGAGCAGTACTTC	CASSFGTSGSDEQYF
TRBD1	TRBV14	TRBJ2-2	NA	TGTGCCAGCAGCCTCTTGGTCGTAGGGGGCAACACCGGGGAGCTGTTTTTT	CASSLLVVGGNTGELFF
NA	TRBV2	TRBJ1-5	NA	TGTGCCAGCAGACGGACAACGACACCTAATCAGCCCCAGCATTTT	CASRRTTTPNQPQHF
NA	TRBV3-1	TRBJ2-7	many	TGTGCCAGCAGCCAGGCCGCGGGGGAGCAGTACTTC	CASSQAAGEQYF
TRBD2	TRBV24-1	TRBJ2-1	NA	TGTGCCACCAGTGCGGGAGGTGCCTACAATGAGCAGTTCTTC	CATSAGGAYNEQFF
TRBD1	TRBV20-1	TRBJ2-7	many	TGCAGTGCCGACAGGGGGCCTTCCTACGAGCAGTACTTC	CSADRGPSYEQYF
TRBD1	TRBV7-7	TRBJ1-1	NA	TGTGCCAGCAGTTCCAAGACAGGGCACACTGAAGCTTTCTTT	CASSSKTGHTEAFF
TRBD2	TRBV7-3	TRBJ2-3	NA	TGTGCCAGCAGCCAGGGACTAGCGGGAGCAGATACGCAGTATTTT	CASSQGLAGADTQYF
TRBD1	TRBV20-1	TRBJ1-2	few	TGCAGTGCCGAGACAGGGCAAGATGGCTACACCTTC	CSAETGQDGYTF
NA	TRBV29-1	TRBJ2-7	NA	TGCAGCGTTGAAGGGAATGACTACGAGCAGTACTTC	CSVEGNDYEQYF
TRBD1	TRBV5-1	TRBJ1-1	NA	TGCGCCAGCAGCTTTCGCTCCGGGACAGCCGGGGGGGCTGAAGCTTTCTTT	CASSFRSGTAGGAEAFF
NA	TRBV24-1	TRBJ1-2	many	TGTGCCACCAGTGATTCCAGGGTACAAGTGGGCTACACCTTC	CATSDSRVQVGYTF
NA	TRBV5-8	TRBJ1-2	NA	TGTGCCAGCAGGAGGGGAGGGGGCTATGGCTACACCTTC	CASRRGGGYGYTF
TRBD1	TRBV5-6	TRBJ1-2	many	TGTGCCAGCAGCTTGACAGGGGTTAACTATGGCTACACCTTC	CASSLTGVNYGYTF
NA	TRBV3-1	TRBJ1-5	many	TGTGCCAGCAGCCAGACAGGTTATAGCAATCAGCCCCAGCATTTT	CASSQTGYSNQPQHF
NA	TRBV7-9	TRBJ2-7	NA	TGTGCCAGCAGCGTTAGATCCCTAAGTTCCTACGAGCAGTACTTC	CASSVRSLSSYEQYF
TRBD1	TRBV6-6	TRBJ1-4	NA	TGTGCCAGCAGTTCCACCGGGACAGGGGGGGAAAAACTGTTTTTT	CASSSTGTGGEKLFF
TRBD1	TRBV7-3	TRBJ1-1	few	TGTGCCAGCAGCTTAAAGCAGGGGGCGGTCACTGAAGCTTTCTTT	CASSLKQGAVTEAFF
NA	TRBV5-1	TRBJ1-1	few	TGCGCCAGCAGCTTGGGTTCAGGGTTCGGCACTGAAGCTTTCTTT	CASSLGSGFGTEAFF
NA	TRBV10-3	TRBJ1-3	NA	TGTGCCATCAGTGAGTCGGGGACGGTGAGCTCTGGAAACACCATATATTTT	CAISESGTVSSGNTIYF
NA	TRBV28	TRBJ1-1	NA	TGTGCCAGCAGGATGGACAGTGTTATTGAAGCTTTCTTT	CASRMDSVIEAFF
NA	TRBV27	TRBJ1-1	few	TGTGCCAGCAGTCAGACACAACAGGGATCTGAAGCTTTCTTT	CASSQTQQGSEAFF
NA	TRBV25-1	TRBJ2-5	NA	NA	CACSASPPGLAGGLKTQYF
NA	TRBV27	TRBJ2-5	many	TGTGCCAGCAGTTTAGGGGCAGGGTTCCAAGAGACCCAGTACTTC	CASSLGAGFQETQYF
NA	TRBV2	TRBJ2-5	NA	TGTGCCAGCAGGGGGGCAGAACGGTACTTC	CASRGAERYF
TRBD1	TRBV20-1	TRBJ1-2	NA	TGCAGTGCCATGTCGGTCCAACAGGGGGACGATGGCTACACCTTC	CSAMSVQQGDDGYTF
NA	TRBV20-1	TRBJ2-5	once	TGCAGTGCTAGGGACAGGGAAGGGAGGGGAGAGACCCAGTACTTC	CSARDREGRGETQYF
TRBD2	TRBV5-4	TRBJ2-5	many	TGTGCCAGCAGCCAGTCCCGGGGGGTCTGGGAGACCCAGTACTTC	CASSQSRGVWETQYF
NA	TRBV20-1	TRBJ1-6	NA	TGCAGTGTGAAGGGACTGAGCTCCTATAATTCACCCCTCCACTTT	CSVKGLSSYNSPLHF
NA	TRBV6-5	TRBJ1-4	many	TGTGCCAGCAGTTCCCGACAGAGGGGCAATAATGAAAAACTGTTTTTT	CASSSRQRGNNEKLFF
NA	TRBV19	TRBJ2-2	NA	NA	CASSAGQRQFFGELFF
NA	TRBV27	TRBJ1-2	many	TGTGCCAGCAGCGACAGAACCAACTATGGCTACACCTTC	CASSDRTNYGYTF
TRBD1	TRBV24-1	TRBJ2-1	NA	TGTGCCACCTCCGACAGGGCTTCCTACAATGAGCAGTTCTTC	CATSDRASYNEQFF
TRBD1	TRBV20-1	TRBJ1-5	few	TGCAGTGCTGGAGAGACAGGGGCTATTCAGCCCCAGCATTTT	CSAGETGAIQPQHF
NA	TRBV29-1	TRBJ2-7	NA	TGCAGCGTTGAATTGTTGGTCGGAGACTACGAGCAGTACTTC	CSVELLVGDYEQYF
NA	TRBV3-1	TRBJ2-2	many	TGTGCCAGCAGCCAAAGCCGTAACACCGGGGAGCTGTTTTTT	CASSQSRNTGELFF
NA	TRBV6-6	TRBJ2-7	NA	TGTGCCAGCAGTTACTTGTGGGGTTACGAGCAGTACTTC	CASSYLWGYEQYF
NA	TRBV7-9	TRBJ2-1	once	TGTGCCAGCAGCGTAGTAGCGACCCATGAGCAGTTCTTC	CASSVVATHEQFF
NA	TRBV7-9	TRBJ2-7	NA	TGTGCCAGTACCTACGGACAGTCCCACGAGCAGTACTTC	CASTYGQSHEQYF
TRBD1	TRBV9	TRBJ2-5	many	TGTGCCAGCAGCGCGGACAGGCCTGAGACCCAGTACTTC	CASSADRPETQYF
NA	TRBV12-3/TRBV12-4	TRBJ1-1	many	TGTGCCAGCAGTTTGCAGGCCGGGAACACTGAAGCTTTCTTT	CASSLQAGNTEAFF
NA	TRBV20-1	TRBJ1-1	many	TGCAGTGCTATCAACAGGGTAGGGGACACTGAAGCTTTCTTT	CSAINRVGDTEAFF
NA	TRBV7-9	TRBJ1-1	many	TGTGCCAGCAGTCATCCGTGGGGCGCGGAGAACACTGAAGCTTTCTTT	CASSHPWGAENTEAFF
NA	TRBV15	TRBJ1-6	many	TGTGCCACCAGCAGGGTCGGGAATTCACCCCTCCACTTT	CATSRVGNSPLHF
NA	TRBV4-1	TRBJ1-1	many	TGCGCCAGCAGCCAAGCGGACGTCAACACTGAAGCTTTCTTT	CASSQADVNTEAFF
NA	TRBV6-5	TRBJ2-6	NA	TGTGCCAGCAGAATCGGACAAATCAGTTCTGGGGCCAACGTCCTGACTTTC	CASRIGQISSGANVLTF
NA	TRBV20-1	TRBJ2-5	many	TGCAGTGCAGAACAAGAGACCCAGTACTTC	CSAEQETQYF
NA	TRBV9	TRBJ1-2	many	TGTGCCAGCAGCGTAGACGGGGAGGGCTATGGCTACACCTTC	CASSVDGEGYGYTF
NA	TRBV10-1	TRBJ2-2	many	TGCGCCAGCAGTGCGAGAGGGACTAACACCGGGGAGCTGTTTTTT	CASSARGTNTGELFF
NA	TRBV15	TRBJ1-1	few	TGTGCCACCAGCAGAGATAGGTACGCGAACACTGAAGCTTTCTTT	CATSRDRYANTEAFF
NA	TRBV15	TRBJ2-2	NA	TGTGCCACCAGCAGATCCCCCTTTGAGGGGGAGCTGTTTTTT	CATSRSPFEGELFF
NA	TRBV29-1	TRBJ1-2	many	TGCAGCGTTGAAAGGTCCTGGGACAACGGCTACACCTTC	CSVERSWDNGYTF
TRBD1	TRBV2	TRBJ2-2	many	TGTGCCAGCAGTCCCCGACAGGGGGGGAGCGGGGAGCTGTTTTTT	CASSPRQGGSGELFF
NA	TRBV29-1	TRBJ1-1	many	TGCAGCGTTAGCAGGAAAACTGAAGCTTTCTTT	CSVSRKTEAFF
TRBD2	TRBV2	TRBJ2-7	few	TGTGCCAGCAGTGATGAGGCTAGCGGGAGCTACGAGCAGTACTTC	CASSDEASGSYEQYF
NA	TRBV2	TRBJ2-5	NA	TGTGCCAGCAGTGAGGGGGACACGAGTGCGGAGACCCAGTACTTC	CASSEGDTSAETQYF